Following are 2 T cell receptor beta chains from one sample sequenced in a study of identical twins. TCRdb independently ran MiXCR on the 5' RACE reads; one entry per CDR3 protein. In the table there are a few hundred thousand distinct CDR3 sequences, about 8.1% of which are singletons. The same data also went into a second study, on yellow fever vaccine responses in identical twins.

The material sequenced was memory (CD45RO+) T cells sorted from blood. Receptors originate from a woman younger than 35 in good health.

This clonotype occurred a few times. The V and J genes are TRBV5-6 and TRBJ2-6; 7 nucleotides line up with TRBD1. The J segment lost 0 bases and the V segment lost 0 bases, leaving 6 bases of the junction unmatched. Germline assignment: CDR1 SGHDT and CDR2 YYEEEE. The CDR3 contains 18 residues. This chain's CDR3 is CASSLGGQLRSGANVLTF. CDR3 sequence (DNA): TGTGCCAGCAGCTTGGGGGGACAGTTACGCTCTGGGGCCAACGTCCTGACTTTC.

This clonotype occurred a few times. The rearrangement links TRBV24-1 to TRBJ2-2; TRBD1 might be the D (6 bases). V lost 7 bases, J lost 2 bases, and 13 bases lay in between. Per germline, CDR1 KGHDR and CDR2 SFDVKD. The CDR3 sequence is 15 residues long. The CDR3 loop reads CATSRDNRNTGELFF. As DNA, the CDR3 is TGTGCCACCAGCCGGGACAACCGAAACACCGGGGAGCTGTTTTTT.